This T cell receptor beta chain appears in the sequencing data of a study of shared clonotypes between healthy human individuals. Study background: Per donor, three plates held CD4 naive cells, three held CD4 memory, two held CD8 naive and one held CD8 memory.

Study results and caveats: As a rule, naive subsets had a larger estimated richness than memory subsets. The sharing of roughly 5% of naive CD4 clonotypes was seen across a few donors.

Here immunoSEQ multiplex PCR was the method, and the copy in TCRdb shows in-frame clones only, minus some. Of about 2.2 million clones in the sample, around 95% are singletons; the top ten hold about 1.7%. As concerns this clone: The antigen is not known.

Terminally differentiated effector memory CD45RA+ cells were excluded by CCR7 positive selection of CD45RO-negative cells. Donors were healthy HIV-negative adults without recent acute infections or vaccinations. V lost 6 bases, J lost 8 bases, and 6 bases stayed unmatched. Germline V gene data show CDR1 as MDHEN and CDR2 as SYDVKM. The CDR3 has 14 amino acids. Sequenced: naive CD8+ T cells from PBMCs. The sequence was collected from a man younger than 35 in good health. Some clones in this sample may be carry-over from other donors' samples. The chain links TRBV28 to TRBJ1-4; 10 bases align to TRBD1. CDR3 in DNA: TGTGCCAGCAGGGGGACAGGGGCAAGGGAAAAACTGTTTTTT. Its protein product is CASRGTGAREKLFF. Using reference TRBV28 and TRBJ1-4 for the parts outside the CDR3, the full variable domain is DVKVTQSSRYLVKRTGEKVFLECVQDMDHENMFWYRQDPGLGLRLIYFSYDVKMKEKGDIPEGYSVSREKKERFSLILESASTNQTSMYLCASRGTGAREKLFFGSGTQLSVL.